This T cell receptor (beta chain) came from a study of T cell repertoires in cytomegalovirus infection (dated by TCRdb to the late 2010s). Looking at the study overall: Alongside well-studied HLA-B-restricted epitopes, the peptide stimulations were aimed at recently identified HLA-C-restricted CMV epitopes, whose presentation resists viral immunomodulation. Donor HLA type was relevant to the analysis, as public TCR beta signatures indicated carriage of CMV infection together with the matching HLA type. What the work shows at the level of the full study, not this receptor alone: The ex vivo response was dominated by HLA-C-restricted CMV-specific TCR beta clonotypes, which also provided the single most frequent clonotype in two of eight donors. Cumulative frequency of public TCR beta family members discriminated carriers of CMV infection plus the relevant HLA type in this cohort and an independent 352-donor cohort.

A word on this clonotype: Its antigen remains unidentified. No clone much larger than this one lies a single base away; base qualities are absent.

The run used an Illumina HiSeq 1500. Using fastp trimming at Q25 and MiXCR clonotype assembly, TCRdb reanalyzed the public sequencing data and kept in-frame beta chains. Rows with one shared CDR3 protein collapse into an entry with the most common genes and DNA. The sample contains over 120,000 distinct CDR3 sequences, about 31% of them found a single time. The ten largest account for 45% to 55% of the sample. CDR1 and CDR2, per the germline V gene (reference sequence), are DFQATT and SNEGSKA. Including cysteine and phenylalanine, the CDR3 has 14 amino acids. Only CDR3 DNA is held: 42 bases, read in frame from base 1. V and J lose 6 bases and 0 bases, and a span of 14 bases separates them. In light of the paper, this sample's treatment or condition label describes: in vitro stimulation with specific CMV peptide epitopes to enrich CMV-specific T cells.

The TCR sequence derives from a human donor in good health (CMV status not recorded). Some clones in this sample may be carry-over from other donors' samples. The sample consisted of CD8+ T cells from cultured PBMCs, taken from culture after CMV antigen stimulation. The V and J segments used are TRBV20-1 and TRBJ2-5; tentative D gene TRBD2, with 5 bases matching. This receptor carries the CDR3 CSAPSGKYQETQYF. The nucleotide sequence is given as TGCAGTGCCCCCTCGGGGAAGTACCAAGAGACCCAGTACTTC.